This TCR beta chain was retrieved from a study of T cell repertoires in aging, cancer and after chemotherapy. About the research overall: Millions of TCR reads were in the whole dataset.

Findings and caveats of the study: Age-matched healthy donors had significantly more diverse, less clonal blood TCR repertoires than untreated cancer patients. Across the chemotherapy interval, each cancer cohort showed higher median generation probability, suggesting thymic rebound.

Rearranged V-D-J TRB sequences were amplified with a mixed TRB-A/B primer pool. One entry per CDR3 protein results from TCRdb running MiXCR on the multiplex PCR reads. The sample consists of about 6,200 distinct CDR3 sequences, 25% to 30% of them appearing once. TCR beta rearrangements were amplified from peripheral blood genomic DNA. Worth noting for this clonotype: Antigen: not known.

Trimming pared 3 bases from V and 5 bases from J, leaving 16 bases between. The CDR3 is made up of 15 amino acids. Per the germline V gene, CDR1 is MDHEN and CDR2 is SYDVKM. The source of this sequence is a human donor in good health. This chain joins TRBV28 and TRBJ2-5; the D gene is possibly TRBD2 (6 bases). Sequenced sample: blood. CDR3 residues: CASSLASEWGETQYF. The CDR3 DNA is TGTGCCAGCAGTTTGGCTAGCGAGTGGGGGGAGACCCAGTACTTC.